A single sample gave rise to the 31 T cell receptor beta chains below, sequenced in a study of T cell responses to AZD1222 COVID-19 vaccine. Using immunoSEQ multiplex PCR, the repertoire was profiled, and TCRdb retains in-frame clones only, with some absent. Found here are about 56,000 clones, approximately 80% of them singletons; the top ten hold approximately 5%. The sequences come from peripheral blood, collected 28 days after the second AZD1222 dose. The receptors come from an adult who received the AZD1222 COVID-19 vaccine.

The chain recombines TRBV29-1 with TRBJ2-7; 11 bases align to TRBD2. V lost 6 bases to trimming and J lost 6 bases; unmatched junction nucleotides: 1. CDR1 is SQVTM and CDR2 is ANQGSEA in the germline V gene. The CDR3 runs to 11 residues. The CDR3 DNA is TGCAGCGTGCTAGCGGGAGGCGAGCAGTACTTC. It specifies CSVLAGGEQYF.

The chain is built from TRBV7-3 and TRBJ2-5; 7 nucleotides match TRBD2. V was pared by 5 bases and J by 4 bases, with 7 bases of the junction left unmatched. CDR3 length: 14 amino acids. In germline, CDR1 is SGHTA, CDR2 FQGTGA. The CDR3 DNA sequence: TGTGCCAGCAGCCCCGGGGGGATAGGAGAGACCCAGTACTTC. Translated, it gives CASSPGGIGETQYF.

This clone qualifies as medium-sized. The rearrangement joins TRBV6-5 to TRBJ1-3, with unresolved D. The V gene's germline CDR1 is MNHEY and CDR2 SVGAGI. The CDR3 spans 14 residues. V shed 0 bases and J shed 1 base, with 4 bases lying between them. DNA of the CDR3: TGTGCCAGCAGTTACTCGGGGTCTGGAAACACCATATATTTT. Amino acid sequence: CASSYSGSGNTIYF.

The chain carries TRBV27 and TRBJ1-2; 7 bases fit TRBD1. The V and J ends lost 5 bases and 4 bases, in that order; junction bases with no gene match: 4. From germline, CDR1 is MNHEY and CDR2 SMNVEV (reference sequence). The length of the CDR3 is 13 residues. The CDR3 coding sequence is TGTGCCAGCAGTATCAGGGGGAGCTATGGCTACACCTTC. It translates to CASSIRGSYGYTF.

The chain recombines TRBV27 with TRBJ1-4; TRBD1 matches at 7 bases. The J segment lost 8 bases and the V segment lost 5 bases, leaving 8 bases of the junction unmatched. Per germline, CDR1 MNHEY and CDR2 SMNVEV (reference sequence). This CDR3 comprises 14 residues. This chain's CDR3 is CASSPRQGYEKLFF. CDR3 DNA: TGTGCCAGCAGTCCCAGACAGGGCTACGAAAAACTGTTTTTT.

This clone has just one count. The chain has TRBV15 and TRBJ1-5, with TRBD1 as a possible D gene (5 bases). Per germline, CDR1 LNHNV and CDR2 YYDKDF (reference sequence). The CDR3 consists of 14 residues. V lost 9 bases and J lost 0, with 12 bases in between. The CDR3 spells CATAGGNSNQPQHF. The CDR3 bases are TGTGCCACTGCGGGGGGGAATAGCAATCAGCCCCAGCATTTT.

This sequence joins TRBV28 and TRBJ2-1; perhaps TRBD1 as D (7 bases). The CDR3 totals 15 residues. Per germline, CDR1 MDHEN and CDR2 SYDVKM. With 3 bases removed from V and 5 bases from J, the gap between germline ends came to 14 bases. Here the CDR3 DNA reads TGTGCCAGCAGTTTTGGGAGGACAGGAAACAATGAGCAGTTCTTC. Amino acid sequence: CASSFGRTGNNEQFF.

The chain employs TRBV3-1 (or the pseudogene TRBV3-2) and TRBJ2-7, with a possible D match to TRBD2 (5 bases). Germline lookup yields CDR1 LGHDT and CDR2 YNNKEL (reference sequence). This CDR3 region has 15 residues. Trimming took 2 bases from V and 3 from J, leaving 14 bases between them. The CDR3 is CASSQRARVNYEQYF. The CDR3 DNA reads TGTGCCAGCAGCCAAAGGGCGCGGGTAAACTACGAGCAGTACTTC.

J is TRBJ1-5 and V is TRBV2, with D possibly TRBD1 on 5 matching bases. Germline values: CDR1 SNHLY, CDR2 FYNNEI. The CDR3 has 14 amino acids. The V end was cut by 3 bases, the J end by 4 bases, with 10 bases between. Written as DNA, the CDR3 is TGTGCCAGCAGTGATTGGCAGGGTAATCAGCCCCAGCATTTT. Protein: CASSDWQGNQPQHF.

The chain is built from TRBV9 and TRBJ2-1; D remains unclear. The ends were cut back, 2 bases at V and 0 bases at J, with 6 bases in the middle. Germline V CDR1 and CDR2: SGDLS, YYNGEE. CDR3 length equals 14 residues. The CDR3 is CASSVSSSYNEQFF. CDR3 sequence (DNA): TGTGCCAGCAGCGTTTCCAGCTCCTACAATGAGCAGTTCTTC.

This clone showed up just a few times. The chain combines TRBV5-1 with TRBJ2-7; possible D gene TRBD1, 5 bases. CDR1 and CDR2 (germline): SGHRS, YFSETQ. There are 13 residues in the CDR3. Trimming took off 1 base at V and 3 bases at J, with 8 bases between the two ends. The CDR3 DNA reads TGCGCCAGCAGCTTGCTAGGGGACTACGAGCAGTACGTC. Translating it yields CASSLLGDYEQYV.

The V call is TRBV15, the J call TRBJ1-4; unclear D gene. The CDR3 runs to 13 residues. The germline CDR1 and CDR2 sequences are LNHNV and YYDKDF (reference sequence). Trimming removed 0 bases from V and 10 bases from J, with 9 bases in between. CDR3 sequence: CATSRDAGRKLFF. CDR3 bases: TGTGCCACCAGCAGAGATGCGGGTCGAAAACTGTTTTTT.

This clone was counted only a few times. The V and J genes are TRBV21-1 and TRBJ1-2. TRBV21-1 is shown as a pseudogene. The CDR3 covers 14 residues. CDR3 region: CASKGSRTNYGYTF. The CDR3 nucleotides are TGTGCCAGCAAAGGTTCGCGTACTAACTATGGCTACACCTTC.

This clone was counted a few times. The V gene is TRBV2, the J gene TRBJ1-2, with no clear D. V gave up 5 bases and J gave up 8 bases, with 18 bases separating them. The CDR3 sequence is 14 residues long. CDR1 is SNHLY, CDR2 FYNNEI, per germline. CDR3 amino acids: CASSNRHAMGGYTF. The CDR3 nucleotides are TGTGCCAGCAGTAACAGACACGCTATGGGGGGCTACACCTTC.

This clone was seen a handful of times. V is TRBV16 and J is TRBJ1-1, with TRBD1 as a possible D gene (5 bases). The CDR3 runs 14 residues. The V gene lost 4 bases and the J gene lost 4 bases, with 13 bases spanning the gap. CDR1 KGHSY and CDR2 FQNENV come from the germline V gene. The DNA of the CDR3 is TGTGCCAGCAGCCCGTCCGGGGCGGGCACTGAAGCTTTCTTT. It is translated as CASSPSGAGTEAFF. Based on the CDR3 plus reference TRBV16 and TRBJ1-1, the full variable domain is GEEVAQTPKHLVRGEGQKAKLYCAPIKGHSYVFWYQQVLKNEFKFLISFQNENVFDETGMPKERFSAKCLPNSPCSLEIQATKLEDSAVYFCASSPSGAGTEAFFGQGTRLTVV.

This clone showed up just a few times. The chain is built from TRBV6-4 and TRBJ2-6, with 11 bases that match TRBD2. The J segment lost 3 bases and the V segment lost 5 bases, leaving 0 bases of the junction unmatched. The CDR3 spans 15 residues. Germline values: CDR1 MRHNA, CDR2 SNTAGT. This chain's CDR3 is CASSLAGGGANVLTF. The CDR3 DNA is TGTGCCAGCAGTCTAGCGGGAGGTGGGGCCAACGTCCTGACTTTC.

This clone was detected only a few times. Here the CDR3 DNA reads TGTGCCAGCAGTGACCCCCCGGGACAGAAACCGTACTTC. It translates to CASSDPPGQKPYF. The chain employs TRBV27 and TRBJ2-4; 7 bases match TRBD1. CDR1 and CDR2 from the germline V gene are MNHEY and SMNVEV (reference sequence). This CDR3 region has 13 residues. V shed 5 bases and J 15 bases; nucleotides not matched to a gene: 13.

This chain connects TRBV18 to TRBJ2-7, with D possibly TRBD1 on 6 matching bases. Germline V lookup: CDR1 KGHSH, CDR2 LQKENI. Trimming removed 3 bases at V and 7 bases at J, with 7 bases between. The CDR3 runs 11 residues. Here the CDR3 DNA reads TGTGCCAGCTCACCTGACAGGGAGCAGTACTTC. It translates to CASSPDREQYF.

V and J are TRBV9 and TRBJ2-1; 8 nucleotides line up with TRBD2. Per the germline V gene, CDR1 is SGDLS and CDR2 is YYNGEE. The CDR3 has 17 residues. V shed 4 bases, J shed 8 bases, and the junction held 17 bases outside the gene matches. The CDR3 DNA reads TGTGCCAGCAGCCCCCTGGGTAGCGGGGCGGGAGTTCATGAGCAGTTCTTC. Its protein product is CASSPLGSGAGVHEQFF.

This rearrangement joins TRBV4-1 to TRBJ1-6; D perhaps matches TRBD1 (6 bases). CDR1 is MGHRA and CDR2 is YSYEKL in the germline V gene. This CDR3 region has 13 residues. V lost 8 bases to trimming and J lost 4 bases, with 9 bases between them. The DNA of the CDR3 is TGCGCCAGCCGCGGACAGTATAATTCACCCCTCCACTTT. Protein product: CASRGQYNSPLHF.

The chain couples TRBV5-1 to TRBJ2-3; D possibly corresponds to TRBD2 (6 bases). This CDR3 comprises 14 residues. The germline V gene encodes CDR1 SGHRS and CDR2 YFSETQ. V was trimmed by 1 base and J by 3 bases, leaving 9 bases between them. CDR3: CASSLLAGTDTQYF. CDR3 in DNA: TGCGCCAGCAGCTTGCTGGCGGGGACAGATACGCAGTATTTT. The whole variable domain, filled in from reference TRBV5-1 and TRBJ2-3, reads KAGVTQTPRYLIKTRGQQVTLSCSPISGHRSVSWYQQTPGQGLQFLFEYFSETQRNKGNFPGRFSGRQFSNSRSEMNVSTLELGDSALYLCASSLLAGTDTQYFGPGTRLTVL.

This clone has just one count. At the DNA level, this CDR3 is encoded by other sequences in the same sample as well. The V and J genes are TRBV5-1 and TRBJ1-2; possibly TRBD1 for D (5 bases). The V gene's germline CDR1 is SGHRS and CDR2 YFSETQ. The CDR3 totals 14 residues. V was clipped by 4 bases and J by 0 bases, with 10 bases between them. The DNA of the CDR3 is TGCGCCAGCAGCGGGCAGGGAGCTAACTATGGCTACACCTTC. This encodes CASSGQGANYGYTF.

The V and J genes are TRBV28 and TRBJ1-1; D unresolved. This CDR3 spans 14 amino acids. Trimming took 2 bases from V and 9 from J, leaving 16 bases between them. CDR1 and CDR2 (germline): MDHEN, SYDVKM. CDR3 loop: CASSLVGAIQKAFF. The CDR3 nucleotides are TGTGCCAGCAGTTTAGTGGGAGCAATTCAAAAAGCTTTCTTT.

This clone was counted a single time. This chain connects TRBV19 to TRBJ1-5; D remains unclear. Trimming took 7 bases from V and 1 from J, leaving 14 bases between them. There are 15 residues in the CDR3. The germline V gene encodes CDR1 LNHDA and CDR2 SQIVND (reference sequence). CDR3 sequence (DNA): TGTGCCAGTACTATTGGGTTAACAAGCAATCAGCCCCAGCATTTT. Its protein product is CASTIGLTSNQPQHF.

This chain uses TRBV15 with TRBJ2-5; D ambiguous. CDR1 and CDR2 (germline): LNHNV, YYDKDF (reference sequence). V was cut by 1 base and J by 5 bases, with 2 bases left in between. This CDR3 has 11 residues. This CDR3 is CATSRGETQYF. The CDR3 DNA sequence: TGTGCCACCAGCAGAGGGGAGACCCAGTACTTC.

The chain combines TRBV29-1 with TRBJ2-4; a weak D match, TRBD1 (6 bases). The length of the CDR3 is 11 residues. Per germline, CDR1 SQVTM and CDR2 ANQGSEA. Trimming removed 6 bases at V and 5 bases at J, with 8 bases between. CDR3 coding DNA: TGCAGCGTCAGGACAGAAAACATTCAGTACTTC. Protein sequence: CSVRTENIQYF. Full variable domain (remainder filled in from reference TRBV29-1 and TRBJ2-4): SAVISQKPSRDICQRGTSLTIQCQVDSQVTMMFWYRQQPGQSLTLIATANQGSEATYESGFVIDKFPISRPNLTFSTLTVSNMSPEDSSIYLCSVRTENIQYFGAGTRLSVL.

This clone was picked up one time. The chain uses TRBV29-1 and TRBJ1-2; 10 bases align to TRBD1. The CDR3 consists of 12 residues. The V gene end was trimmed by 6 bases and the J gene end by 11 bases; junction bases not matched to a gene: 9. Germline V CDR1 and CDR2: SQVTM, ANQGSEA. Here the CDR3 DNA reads TGCAGCGTCGAGGCGGGACAGGGGTTTTACACCTTC. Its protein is CSVEAGQGFYTF.

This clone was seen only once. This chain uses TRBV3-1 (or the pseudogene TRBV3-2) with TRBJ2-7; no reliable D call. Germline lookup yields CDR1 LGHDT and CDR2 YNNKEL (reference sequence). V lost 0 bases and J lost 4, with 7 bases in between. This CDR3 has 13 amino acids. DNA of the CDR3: TGTGCCAGCAGCCAAGATGGTGCATACGAGCAGTACTTC. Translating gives CASSQDGAYEQYF.

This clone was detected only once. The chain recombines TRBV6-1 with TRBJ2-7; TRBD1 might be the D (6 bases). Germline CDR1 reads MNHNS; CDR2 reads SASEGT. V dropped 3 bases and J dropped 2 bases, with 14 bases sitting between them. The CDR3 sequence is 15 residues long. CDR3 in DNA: TGTGCCAGCAGTGACCCCTGGACAGCGGCCTACGAGCAGTACGTC. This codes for CASSDPWTAAYEQYV.

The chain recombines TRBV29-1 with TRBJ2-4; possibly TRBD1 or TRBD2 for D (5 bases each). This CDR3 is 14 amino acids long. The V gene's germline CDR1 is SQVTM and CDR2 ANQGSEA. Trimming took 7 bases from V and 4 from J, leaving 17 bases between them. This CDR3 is CSARDHGGKNIQYF. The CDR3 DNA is TGCAGCGCCCGGGACCACGGAGGTAAAAACATTCAGTACTTC.

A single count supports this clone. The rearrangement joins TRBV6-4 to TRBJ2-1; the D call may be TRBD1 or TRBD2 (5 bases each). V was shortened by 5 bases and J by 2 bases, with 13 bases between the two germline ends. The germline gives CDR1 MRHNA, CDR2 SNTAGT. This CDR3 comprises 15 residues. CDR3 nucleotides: TGTGCCAGCAGTCCAGGTCAGGGACCCTACAATGAGCAGTTCTTC. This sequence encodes CASSPGQGPYNEQFF.